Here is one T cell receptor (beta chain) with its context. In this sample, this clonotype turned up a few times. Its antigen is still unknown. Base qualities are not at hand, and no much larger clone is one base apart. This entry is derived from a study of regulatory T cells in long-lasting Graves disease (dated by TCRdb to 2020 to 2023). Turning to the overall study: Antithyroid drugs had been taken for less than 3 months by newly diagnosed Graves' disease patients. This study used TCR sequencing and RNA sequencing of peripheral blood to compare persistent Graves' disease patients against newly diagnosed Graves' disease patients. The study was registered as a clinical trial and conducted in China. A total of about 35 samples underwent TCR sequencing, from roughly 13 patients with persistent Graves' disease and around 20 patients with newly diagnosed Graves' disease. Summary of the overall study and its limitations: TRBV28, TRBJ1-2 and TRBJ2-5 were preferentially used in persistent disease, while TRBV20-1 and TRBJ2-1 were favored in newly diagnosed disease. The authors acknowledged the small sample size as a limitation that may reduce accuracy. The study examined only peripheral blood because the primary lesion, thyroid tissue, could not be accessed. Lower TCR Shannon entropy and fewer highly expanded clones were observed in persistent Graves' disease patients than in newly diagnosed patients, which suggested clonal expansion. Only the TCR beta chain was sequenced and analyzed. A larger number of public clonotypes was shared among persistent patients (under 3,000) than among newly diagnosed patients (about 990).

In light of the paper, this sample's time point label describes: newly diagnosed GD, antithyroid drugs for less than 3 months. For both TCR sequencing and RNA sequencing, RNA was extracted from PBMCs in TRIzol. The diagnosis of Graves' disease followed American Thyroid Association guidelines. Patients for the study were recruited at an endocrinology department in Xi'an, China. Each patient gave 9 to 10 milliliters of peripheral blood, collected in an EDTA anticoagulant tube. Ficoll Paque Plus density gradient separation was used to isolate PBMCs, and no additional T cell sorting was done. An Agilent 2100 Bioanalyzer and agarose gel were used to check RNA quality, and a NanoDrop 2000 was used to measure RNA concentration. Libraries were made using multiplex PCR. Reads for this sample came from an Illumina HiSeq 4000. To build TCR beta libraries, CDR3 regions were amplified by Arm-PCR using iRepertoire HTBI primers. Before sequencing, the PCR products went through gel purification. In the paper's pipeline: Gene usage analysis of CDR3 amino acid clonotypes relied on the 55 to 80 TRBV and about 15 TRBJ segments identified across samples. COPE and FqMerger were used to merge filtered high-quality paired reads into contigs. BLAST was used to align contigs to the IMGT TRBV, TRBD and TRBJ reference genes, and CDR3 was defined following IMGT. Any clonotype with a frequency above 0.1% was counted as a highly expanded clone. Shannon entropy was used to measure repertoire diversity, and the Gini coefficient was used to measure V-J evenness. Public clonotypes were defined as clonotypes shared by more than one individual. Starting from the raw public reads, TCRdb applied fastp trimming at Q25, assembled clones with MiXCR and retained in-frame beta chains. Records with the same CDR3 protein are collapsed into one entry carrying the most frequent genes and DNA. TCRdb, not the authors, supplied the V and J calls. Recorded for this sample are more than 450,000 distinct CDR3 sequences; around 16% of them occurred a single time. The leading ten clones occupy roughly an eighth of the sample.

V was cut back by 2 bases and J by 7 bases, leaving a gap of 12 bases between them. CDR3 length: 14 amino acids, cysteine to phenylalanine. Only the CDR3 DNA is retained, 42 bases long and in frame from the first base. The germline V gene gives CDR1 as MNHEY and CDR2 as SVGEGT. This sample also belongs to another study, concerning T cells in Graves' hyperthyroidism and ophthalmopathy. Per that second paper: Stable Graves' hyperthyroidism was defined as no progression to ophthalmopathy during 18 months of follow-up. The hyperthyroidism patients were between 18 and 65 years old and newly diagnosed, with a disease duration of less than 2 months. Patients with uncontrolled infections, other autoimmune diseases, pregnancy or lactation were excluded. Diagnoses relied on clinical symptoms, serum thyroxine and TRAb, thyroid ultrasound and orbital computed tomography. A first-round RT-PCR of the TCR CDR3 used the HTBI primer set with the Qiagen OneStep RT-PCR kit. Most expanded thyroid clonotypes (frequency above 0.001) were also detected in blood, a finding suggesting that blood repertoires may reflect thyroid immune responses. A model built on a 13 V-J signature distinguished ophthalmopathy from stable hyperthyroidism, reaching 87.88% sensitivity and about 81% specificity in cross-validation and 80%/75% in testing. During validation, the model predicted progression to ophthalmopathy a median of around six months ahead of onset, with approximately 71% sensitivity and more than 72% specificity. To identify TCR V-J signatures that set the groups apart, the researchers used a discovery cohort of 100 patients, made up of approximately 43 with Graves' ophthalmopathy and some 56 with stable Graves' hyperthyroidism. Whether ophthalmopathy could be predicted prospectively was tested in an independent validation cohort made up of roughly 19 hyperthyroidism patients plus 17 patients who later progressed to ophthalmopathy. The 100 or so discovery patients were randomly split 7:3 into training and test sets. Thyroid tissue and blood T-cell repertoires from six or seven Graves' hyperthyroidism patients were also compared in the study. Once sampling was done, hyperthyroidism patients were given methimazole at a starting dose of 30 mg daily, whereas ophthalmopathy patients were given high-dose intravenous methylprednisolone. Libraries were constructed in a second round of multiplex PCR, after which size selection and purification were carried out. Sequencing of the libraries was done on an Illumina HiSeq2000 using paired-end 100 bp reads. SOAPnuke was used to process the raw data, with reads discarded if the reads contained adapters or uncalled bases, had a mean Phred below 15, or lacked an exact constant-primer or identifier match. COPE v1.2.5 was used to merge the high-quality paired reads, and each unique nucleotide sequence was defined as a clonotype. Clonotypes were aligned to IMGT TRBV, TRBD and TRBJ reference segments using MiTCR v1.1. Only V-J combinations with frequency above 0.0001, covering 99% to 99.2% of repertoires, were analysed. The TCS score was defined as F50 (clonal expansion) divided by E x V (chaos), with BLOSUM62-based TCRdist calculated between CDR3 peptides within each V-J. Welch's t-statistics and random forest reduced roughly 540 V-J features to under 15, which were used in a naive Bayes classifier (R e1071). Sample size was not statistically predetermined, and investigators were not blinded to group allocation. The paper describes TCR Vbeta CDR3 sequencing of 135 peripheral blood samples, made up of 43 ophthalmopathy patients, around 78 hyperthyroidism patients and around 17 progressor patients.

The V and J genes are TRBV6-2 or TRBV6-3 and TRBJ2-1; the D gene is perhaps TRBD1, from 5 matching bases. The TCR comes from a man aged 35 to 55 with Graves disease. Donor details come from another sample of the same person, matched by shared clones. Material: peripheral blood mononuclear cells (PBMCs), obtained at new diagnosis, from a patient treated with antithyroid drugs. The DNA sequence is TGTGCCAGCAGTTACGGGGCAGGGTGGAATGAGCAGTTCTTC. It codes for CASSYGAGWNEQFF.